These 32 T cell receptor beta chains were all obtained from the same sample, sequenced in a study of shared clonotypes between healthy human individuals. Sequenced by immunoSEQ multiplex PCR; TCRdb stores in-frame clones only, minus some. The table records 900,000 to 1,200,000 clones, around 78% of them present only once. The sample consisted of memory CD4+ T cells from PBMCs. Sample subset: CD45RA-negative fraction. The receptors come from a young man in good health. Some clones in this sample may be carry-over from other donors' samples.

The chain recombines TRBV7-2 with TRBJ2-5; D could derive from TRBD1 or TRBD2 (7 bases each). CDR3 size: 15 residues. The V end was cut by 5 bases, the J end by 4 bases, with 17 bases between. Per the germline V gene, CDR1 is SGHTA and CDR2 is FQGNSA. CDR3 sequence: CASSQGGAAGETQYF. The DNA for the CDR3 is TGTGCCAGCAGCCAGGGGGGGGCCGCCGGAGAGACCCAGTACTTC.

V gene TRBV2 combines with J gene TRBJ2-2, with a weak D call TRBD1 (6 bases). The CDR3 is 14 residues long. In germline, CDR1 is SNHLY, CDR2 FYNNEI. Trimming removed 9 bases from V and 0 bases from J, with 11 bases in between. The CDR3 here is CASDRTSNTGELFF. The CDR3 DNA reads as TGTGCCAGTGACAGGACTTCGAACACCGGGGAGCTGTTTTTT.

The rearrangement uses TRBV4-1 and TRBJ2-3; D gene uncertain. The CDR3 extends over 15 amino acids. V was trimmed by 0 bases and J by 3 bases, leaving 10 bases between them. CDR1 and CDR2 (germline): MGHRA, YSYEKL. The CDR3 protein is CASSQERSLTDTQYF. Here the CDR3 DNA reads TGCGCCAGCAGCCAAGAACGGAGTTTAACAGATACGCAGTATTTT.

The chain has TRBV18 and TRBJ1-2; D is uncertain. Germline V gene sequence: CDR1 KGHSH, CDR2 LQKENI. Trimming cost V 4 bases and J 8 bases, with 8 bases left between them. The CDR3 covers 11 residues. The CDR3 reads CASSLLGGYTF. CDR3 DNA: TGTGCCAGCTCACTCTTGGGGGGCTACACCTTC.

The chain has TRBV2 and TRBJ1-5, with a tentative D call TRBD1 (5 bases). The germline CDR1 and CDR2 sequences are SNHLY and FYNNEI. Between the trimmed V and J ends, which lost 7 bases and 6 bases, there was a span of 16 bases. The CDR3 runs to 14 residues. The CDR3 here is CASTSTGEGQPQHF. The CDR3 DNA reads as TGTGCCAGCACCTCTACGGGGGAGGGTCAGCCCCAGCATTTT.

Here the CDR3 DNA reads TGTGCCAGCTCACCTGCGGGGGACTCTACGCAGTATTTT. Its translation: CASSPAGDSTQYF. This chain joins TRBV18 and TRBJ2-3; 7 bases are shared with TRBD2. The CDR3 spans 13 residues. The V gene's germline CDR1 is KGHSH and CDR2 LQKENI. After removal of 3 bases from V and 8 bases from J, the junction contained 5 bases not matched to a gene.

V and J are TRBV4-1 and TRBJ1-6; no firm D call. V was clipped by 8 bases and J by 5 bases, with 22 bases between them. CDR1 and CDR2 from the germline V gene are MGHRA and YSYEKL. This CDR3 comprises 17 residues. CDR3 nucleotide sequence: TGCGCCAGCCTCCAGATCTTCAGCAAGACGGATAATTCACCCCTCCACTTT. As protein: CASLQIFSKTDNSPLHF.

This clone appeared a single time. This rearrangement joins TRBV6-5 to TRBJ1-5; D is possibly TRBD1 (5 bases). The CDR3 runs 13 residues. V was clipped by 7 bases and J by 5 bases, with 12 bases between them. Germline V gene data show CDR1 as MNHEY and CDR2 as SVGAGI. CDR3: CASNEDSHQPQHF. The CDR3 nucleotides read TGTGCCAGCAACGAAGACAGCCATCAGCCCCAGCATTTT.

The chain couples TRBV5-1 to TRBJ2-7; 10 bases line up with TRBD1. CDR1 SGHRS and CDR2 YFSETQ come from the germline V gene. V shed 4 bases and J 5 bases; nucleotides not matched to a gene: 6. This CDR3 is built from 14 residues. CDR3 residues: CASSQDRGTNEQYF. CDR3 sequence (DNA): TGCGCCAGCAGCCAGGACAGGGGGACTAACGAGCAGTACTTC.

The sample holds many counts of this clone. Other nucleotide sequences in the sample specify the same CDR3. The chain has TRBV7-9 and TRBJ2-7, with D tentatively TRBD1 or TRBD2 (6 bases each). The germline V gene has CDR1 SEHNR and CDR2 FQNEAQ (reference sequence). This CDR3 has 14 residues. Trimming removed 5 bases at V and 3 bases at J, with 14 bases between. CDR3 in DNA: TGTGCCAGCAGCACAGGGACTCCTTACTACGAGCAGTACTTC. It specifies CASSTGTPYYEQYF. The whole variable domain, remainder taken from reference TRBV7-9 and TRBJ2-7, is DTGVSQNPRHKITKRGQNVTFRCDPISEHNRLYWYRQTLGQGPEFLTYFQNEAQLEKSRLLSDRFSAERPKGSFSTLEIQRTEQGDSAMYLCASSTGTPYYEQYFGPGTRLTVT.

The chain uses TRBV5-1 and TRBJ2-1; no clear D. This CDR3 is 14 amino acids long. Germline lookup yields CDR1 SGHRS and CDR2 YFSETQ. V was trimmed by 1 base and J by 4 bases, leaving 9 bases between them. The CDR3 region is CASSLNTDYNEQFF. The CDR3 region has the DNA TGCGCCAGCAGCTTGAATACGGATTACAATGAGCAGTTCTTC.

This chain connects TRBV4-2 to TRBJ2-3; D is unresolved. V lost 2 bases, J lost 4 bases, and 10 bases lay in between. The CDR3 has 14 amino acids. Per germline, CDR1 LGHNA and CDR2 YNFKEQ. The CDR3 DNA reads as TGTGCCAGCAGCCAAAATTCGGGCCCAGATACGCAGTATTTT. Encoded protein: CASSQNSGPDTQYF.

About this clone itself: The junction differs from germline at one of its ends, possibly a read error. The chain has TRBV2 and TRBJ2-7; D unclear. This CDR3 is 15 amino acids long. Germline CDR1 SNHLY, CDR2 FYNNEI. The CDR3 nucleotides are TGTGGCAGCCTTAGAGCCCCCTCCGAGGCCTACGAGCAGTACTTC. It codes for CGSLRAPSEAYEQYF.

This chain joins TRBV29-1 and TRBJ2-2, with 9 bases aligning to TRBD2. The V and J ends lost 7 bases and 2 bases, in that order; junction bases with no gene match: 5. The CDR3 extends over 14 amino acids. Germline V gene data show CDR1 as SQVTM and CDR2 as ANQGSEA. In DNA, the CDR3 is TGCAGCGGAAGGACTAGCGCCAACACCGGGGAGCTGTTTTTT. This translates into CSGRTSANTGELFF.

This CDR3 is CASSPRLASYNEQFF. As DNA, the CDR3 is TGTGCCAGCAGCCCCAGACTAGCGTCTTACAATGAGCAGTTCTTC. This sequence joins TRBV9 and TRBJ2-1; 8 bases map to TRBD2. The CDR3 covers 15 residues. Trimming cost V 4 bases and J 4 bases; bases outside gene matches: 7. Germline CDR1 reads SGDLS; CDR2 reads YYNGEE.

V and J are TRBV2 and TRBJ1-2; D is uncertain. This CDR3 has 13 residues. Germline CDR1 and CDR2: SNHLY and FYNNEI. The V and J ends lost 7 bases and 4 bases respectively, with 13 bases between them. CDR3 sequence (DNA): TGTGCCAGCATCTCCGATCATTCCTATGGCTACACCTTC. It yields the protein CASISDHSYGYTF.

This clone was observed a handful of times. This chain connects TRBV7-9 to TRBJ1-1, with 8 bases matching TRBD1. With 1 base clipped from V and 4 bases from J, the junction kept 5 bases outside the gene matches. This CDR3 spans 15 amino acids. CDR1 is SEHNR and CDR2 is FQNEAQ in the germline V gene (reference sequence). The CDR3 coding sequence is TGTGCCAGCAGCTTAGGGGCAGGGGGCCCCACTGAAGCTTTCTTT. Encoded protein: CASSLGAGGPTEAFF. The full variable domain, with the rest looked up from reference TRBV7-9 and TRBJ1-1, is DTGVSQNPRHKITKRGQNVTFRCDPISEHNRLYWYRQTLGQGPEFLTYFQNEAQLEKSRLLSDRFSAERPKGSFSTLEIQRTEQGDSAMYLCASSLGAGGPTEAFFGQGTRLTVV.

The chain carries TRBV28 and TRBJ2-3; the match to TRBD2 covers 11 bases. CDR1 and CDR2 from the germline V gene are MDHEN and SYDVKM. The CDR3 is made up of 13 amino acids. The junction had 5 bases not matched to a gene; V was cut back by 6 bases and J by 9 bases. CDR3 nucleotides: TGTGCCAGCAGGGAGACTAGCGGGATAACGCAGTATTTT. This codes for CASRETSGITQYF.

CDR3 DNA: TGTGCCAGCTCACCAGGGAACAAACCCTCCGAGCAGTACTTC. This translates into CASSPGNKPSEQYF. The chain links TRBV18 to TRBJ2-7; no definite D call. The V end was cut by 2 bases, the J end by 6 bases, with 14 bases between. This CDR3 is built from 14 residues. In germline, CDR1 is KGHSH, CDR2 LQKENI.

V gene TRBV15 combines with J gene TRBJ1-5, with D possibly being TRBD1 (6 bases). CDR3 length equals 15 residues. The V end lost 0 bases, the J end lost 4 bases, and 10 bases lay between the germline ends. The germline gives CDR1 LNHNV, CDR2 YYDKDF (reference sequence). The CDR3 spells CATSRDLGQNQPQHF. DNA of the CDR3: TGTGCCACCAGCAGAGATTTAGGACAGAATCAGCCCCAGCATTTT.

The CDR3 nucleotides read TGTGCCTGGAGCGGTTCTGGGGGTCAGCCCCAGCATTTT. Translating it yields CAWSGSGGQPQHF. V usage is TRBV30 and J usage is TRBJ1-5, with a possible D match to TRBD1 (5 bases). The germline V gene has CDR1 GTSNPN and CDR2 SVGIG (reference sequence). The CDR3 loop spans 13 amino acids. Trimming left V 3 bases short and J 6 bases short, with 12 bases between.

The chain uses TRBV28 and TRBJ2-1; TRBD1 agrees at 7 bases. The CDR3 totals 16 residues. The V and J ends lost 5 bases and 7 bases, in that order; junction bases with no gene match: 14. CDR1 and CDR2 (germline): MDHEN, SYDVKM. The CDR3 DNA follows: TGTGCCAGCAGTATCCTTACAGGGGATGGTGTGAATGAGCAGTTCTTC. Protein product: CASSILTGDGVNEQFF.

The rearrangement joins TRBV5-4 to TRBJ2-1, with 7 bases identical to TRBD2. Germline-derived CDR1 and CDR2 are SGHNT and YYREEE (reference sequence). This CDR3 comprises 14 residues. V trimming: 4 bases; J trimming: 2 bases; junction bases outside the gene matches: 3. CDR3 DNA: TGTGCCAGCAGCGGGAGGGGTACCTACAATGAGCAGTTCTTC. The encoded protein is CASSGRGTYNEQFF. Full variable domain (rest looked up from reference TRBV5-4 and TRBJ2-1): ETGVTQSPTHLIKTRGQQVTLRCSSQSGHNTVSWYQQALGQGPQFIFQYYREEENGRGNFPPRFSGLQFPNYSSELNVNALELDDSALYLCASSGRGTYNEQFFGPGTRLTVL.

The CDR3 DNA follows: TGCGCCAGCAGTTCAGGGGGCCAGAGCTCCTACGAGCAGTACTTC. Protein product: CASSSGGQSSYEQYF. The rearrangement links TRBV5-1 to TRBJ2-7; the match to TRBD1 covers 8 bases. The germline gives CDR1 SGHRS, CDR2 YFSETQ. The CDR3 extends over 15 amino acids. The V gene end was trimmed by 5 bases and the J gene end by 0 bases; junction bases not matched to a gene: 7.

The rearrangement links TRBV11-2 to TRBJ2-1; tentative D call: TRBD2 (5 bases). Germline CDR1 is SGHAT and CDR2 is FQNNGV. This CDR3 region has 13 residues. V shed 5 bases and J shed 9 bases, with 14 bases lying between them. Here the CDR3 reads CASSRRGGGEQFF. In DNA, the CDR3 is TGTGCCAGCAGCCGAAGAGGTGGAGGTGAGCAGTTCTTC.

The CDR3 region is CASSAPPGLAVNEQFF. The CDR3 nucleotides read TGTGCCAGCAGCGCCCCTCCGGGACTAGCGGTTAATGAGCAGTTCTTC. V gene TRBV7-2 combines with J gene TRBJ2-1, with 11 bases fitting TRBD2. Germline values: CDR1 SGHTA, CDR2 FQGNSA. V shed 5 bases, J shed 7 bases, and the junction held 10 bases outside the gene matches. This CDR3 contains 16 residues.

The chain joins TRBV7-2 to TRBJ1-2, with D maybe TRBD1 (5 bases). Germline assignment: CDR1 SGHTA and CDR2 FQGNSA. Trimming cost V 1 base and J 4 bases, with 10 bases left between them. The CDR3 has 14 amino acids. CDR3 loop: CASSLGGRAYGYTF. The CDR3 DNA sequence: TGTGCCAGCAGCTTAGGGGGCAGGGCCTATGGCTACACCTTC.

This clone was counted only a few times. J is TRBJ2-7 and V is TRBV28; 10 positions agree with TRBD2. The V segment lost 4 bases and the J segment 6 bases; nucleotides outside the gene matches: 6. The CDR3 loop spans 14 amino acids. The germline CDR1 and CDR2 sequences are MDHEN and SYDVKM. The CDR3 loop reads CASSSSGSVGEQYF. The CDR3 DNA follows: TGTGCCAGCAGTTCTAGCGGGAGCGTCGGCGAGCAGTACTTC. Full variable domain (outside the CDR3, taken from reference TRBV28 and TRBJ2-7): DVKVTQSSRYLVKRTGEKVFLECVQDMDHENMFWYRQDPGLGLRLIYFSYDVKMKEKGDIPEGYSVSREKKERFSLILESASTNQTSMYLCASSSSGSVGEQYFGPGTRLTVT.

The V and J genes are TRBV7-9 and TRBJ2-3; D unresolved. V lost 4 bases and J lost 3, with 11 bases in between. The length of the CDR3 is 14 residues. Germline values: CDR1 SEHNR, CDR2 FQNEAQ (reference sequence). The CDR3 reads CASSSNLITDTQYF. In DNA, the CDR3 is TGTGCCAGCAGCTCCAACCTTATTACAGATACGCAGTATTTT.

The chain links TRBV7-6 to TRBJ1-3; D is unclear. Trimming removed 4 bases at V and 4 bases at J, with 17 bases between. The CDR3 sequence is 16 residues long. Germline V gene sequence: CDR1 SGHVS, CDR2 FNYEAQ. CDR3 nucleotide sequence: TGTGCCAGCAGCTCCTCGGTAATGGAGGCCGGAAACACCATATATTTT. Protein sequence: CASSSSVMEAGNTIYF.

Notes on this clone: A read error may produce the germline difference seen at one junction end. The V and J genes are TRBV2 and TRBJ2-1; tentative D call: TRBD1 (5 bases). Per the germline V gene, CDR1 is SNHLY and CDR2 is FYNNEI. This CDR3 comprises 14 residues. The DNA of the CDR3 is TGTGCCGGCAGGGAATGGGAAGGCTACAATGAGCAGTTCTTC. This translates into CAGREWEGYNEQFF.

The chain links TRBV7-9 to TRBJ1-4, with D hard to call. Germline V CDR1 and CDR2: SEHNR, FQNEAQ (reference sequence). Trimming pared 3 bases from V and 4 bases from J, leaving 6 bases between. The CDR3 spans 13 residues. The CDR3 coding sequence is TGTGCCAGCAGCTTCGACTATAATGAAAAACTGTTTTTT. This encodes CASSFDYNEKLFF.